This T cell receptor beta chain was sequenced in a study of blood T cell repertoires in COVID-19. At the level of the study: Sources were T cells, B-cell-depleted T cells, or PBMCs; the material itself was cDNA or gDNA.

Under the authors' procedure: Estimation of nucleated cell counts relied on the amplification of reference gene primers. Produced via immunoSEQ multiplex PCR; TCRdb's table is partial and in-frame only. V and J calls and clone size are those listed in that table; D and trimming were worked out from the DNA. The sample gives 250,000 to 350,000 clones, 80% to 90% of which show up once; roughly 6.3% is in the top ten. The germline gives CDR1 SGDLS, CDR2 YYNGEE. V lost 4 bases and J 7 bases, leaving 12 bases between the germline ends. The CDR3 extends over 12 amino acids. Those enrolled in Seattle joined during active infection and were followed longitudinally afterward.

The chain carries TRBV9 and TRBJ2-7; D ambiguous. Source material: peripheral blood. This receptor was identified in a woman aged 45 to 65 with COVID-19, enrolled during active disease. The CDR3 loop is CASSPHNGEQYF. For the CDR3, the DNA is TGTGCCAGCAGCCCTCATAACGGGGAGCAGTACTTC.